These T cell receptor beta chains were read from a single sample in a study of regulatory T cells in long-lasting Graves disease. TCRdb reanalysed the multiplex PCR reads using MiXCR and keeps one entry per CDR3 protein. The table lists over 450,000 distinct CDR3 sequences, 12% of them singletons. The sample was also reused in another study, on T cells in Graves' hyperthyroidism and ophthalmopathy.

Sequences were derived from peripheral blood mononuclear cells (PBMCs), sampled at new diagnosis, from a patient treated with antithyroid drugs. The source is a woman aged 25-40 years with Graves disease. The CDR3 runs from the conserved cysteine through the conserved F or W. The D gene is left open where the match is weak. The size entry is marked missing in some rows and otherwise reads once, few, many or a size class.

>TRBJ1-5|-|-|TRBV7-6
CASSLARETVNQPQHF
TGTGCCAGCAGCTTAGCCCGGGAGACAGTGAATCAGCCCCAGCATTTT
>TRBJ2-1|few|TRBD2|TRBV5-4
CASTQGGGRAFTDHEQFF
TGTGCCAGCACCCAAGGTGGGGGGAGGGCCTTTACCGACCATGAGCAGTTCTTC
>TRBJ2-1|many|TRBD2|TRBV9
CASSSQTSWTSGGEQFF
TGTGCCAGCAGCTCACAGACCTCGTGGACTAGCGGGGGTGAGCAGTTCTTC
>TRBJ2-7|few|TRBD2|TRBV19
CASSIDPWGGSEQYF
TGTGCCAGTAGTATAGATCCGTGGGGAGGGTCCGAGCAGTACTTC
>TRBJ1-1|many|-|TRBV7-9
CASNAGVDNTEAFF
TGTGCCAGCAATGCGGGGGTAGACAACACTGAAGCTTTCTTT
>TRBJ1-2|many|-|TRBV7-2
CASSSQGGGGYTF
TGTGCCAGCAGCTCCCAGGGTGGAGGTGGCTACACCTTC
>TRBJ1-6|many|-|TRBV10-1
CASSATPKNSPLHF
TGCGCCAGCAGTGCGACACCGAAGAATTCACCCCTCCACTTT
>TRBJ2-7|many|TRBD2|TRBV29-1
CSVEYAGGPIEQYF
TGCAGCGTTGAGTACGCGGGAGGGCCGATCGAGCAGTACTTC
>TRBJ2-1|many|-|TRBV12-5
CASGLDHPSEQFF
TGTGCTAGTGGTTTGGACCATCCGAGCGAGCAGTTCTTC
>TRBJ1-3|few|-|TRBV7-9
CASSFQGSGGNTIYF
TGTGCCAGCAGCTTTCAGGGATCGGGCGGAAACACCATATATTTT
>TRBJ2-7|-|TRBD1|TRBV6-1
CASGAGTGPQQYF
TGTGCCAGCGGAGCCGGGACAGGGCCTCAGCAGTACTTC
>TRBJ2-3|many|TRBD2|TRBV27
CASSLREARSDTQYF
TGTGCCAGCAGTTTGCGGGAGGCACGCTCAGATACGCAGTATTTT
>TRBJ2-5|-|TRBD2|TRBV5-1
CASSPSGRRASETQYF
TGCGCCAGCAGCCCTAGCGGGAGACGGGCCTCAGAGACCCAGTACTTC
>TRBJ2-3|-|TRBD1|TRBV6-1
CASSADRVSQYF
TGTGCCAGCAGTGCAGACAGGGTTTCGCAGTATTTT
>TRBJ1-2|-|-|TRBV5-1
CASSGFSANYGYTF
TGCGCCAGCAGCGGATTCAGTGCCAACTATGGCTACACCTTC
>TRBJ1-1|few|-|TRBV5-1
CASSLAGRANTEAFF
TGCGCCAGCAGCTTGGCTGGCAGGGCGAACACTGAAGCTTTCTTT
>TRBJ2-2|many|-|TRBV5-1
CASSLGTPNTGELFF
TGCGCCAGCAGCTTGGGGACACCGAACACCGGGGAGCTGTTTTTT
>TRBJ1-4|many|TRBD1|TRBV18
CASSPVSGTASEKLFF
TGTGCCAGCTCACCGGTATCCGGGACAGCAAGTGAAAAACTGTTTTTT
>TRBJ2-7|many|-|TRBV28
CASSYTGTVSSYEQYF
TGTGCCAGCAGTTACACCGGGACGGTTAGCTCCTACGAGCAGTACTTC
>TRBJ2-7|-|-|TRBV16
CASSPYLGRGAYEQYF
TGTGCCAGCAGCCCCTATCTGGGACGGGGCGCCTACGAGCAGTACTTC
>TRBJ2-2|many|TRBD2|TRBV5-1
CASSLVAGGANTGELFF
TGCGCCAGCAGCTTGGTAGCGGGAGGTGCGAACACCGGGGAGCTGTTTTTT
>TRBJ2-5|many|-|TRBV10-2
CASTRSPGDRETQYF
TGCGCCAGCACCCGGTCCCCGGGAGATCGAGAGACCCAGTACTTC
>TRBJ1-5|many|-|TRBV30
CAWSLGPGQPQHF
TGTGCCTGGAGTCTGGGGCCGGGTCAGCCCCAGCATTTT
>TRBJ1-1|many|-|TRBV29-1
CSVVRQTEAFF
TGCAGCGTTGTGCGGCAGACTGAAGCTTTCTTT
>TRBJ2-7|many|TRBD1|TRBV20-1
CSARGGTGNEQYF
TGCAGTGCTAGGGGAGGGACAGGGAACGAGCAGTACTTC
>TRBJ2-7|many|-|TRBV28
CASSARLEQYF
TGTGCCAGCAGTGCCAGGCTCGAGCAGTACTTC